The present TCR beta chain was sequenced within a study of response to subunit inactivated influenza vaccine (dated by TCRdb to about 2018). In terms of the full investigation: The study used deep quantitative T cell receptor repertoire profiling to track responses to a trivalent subunit inactivated influenza vaccine.

The germline V gene sets CDR1 to SQVTM and CDR2 to ANQGSEA. V is pared back by 7 bases and J by 6 bases, with 14 bases lying between the germline termini. The CDR3, cysteine through phenylalanine, is 12 amino acids long. The DNA shown is the 36-base CDR3, in frame from base 1. On this clonotype itself: What this receptor recognizes is not known. Base qualities were left out, and no much larger clone turns up one base away.

Findings and caveats that apply to the study as a whole: The authors suggested that each seasonal influenza vaccination may recruit only a limited number of new T cells.

Receptor libraries were prepared by RT-PCR. The run used an Illumina HiSeq 2500. The public reads were reanalyzed by TCRdb: fastp trimming at Q25, MiXCR alignment, in-frame beta chains only. Under each unique CDR3 protein, matching rows form one entry showing the most common genes and DNA. The sample table records some 850,000 distinct CDR3 sequences; under 20% of these occur just once. About a tenth of the sample is in the top ten clones. The chain couples TRBV29-1 to TRBJ2-3, and perhaps TRBD2 as D gene, on 5 matching bases. The clonotype comes from a man between 45 and 60 years old who received an inactivated influenza vaccine. Donor details come from another sample of the same person, matched by shared clones. Here the sequenced sample was PBMCs from blood, taken about 5 days after vaccination. The CDR3 amino acid sequence is: CSASQIQDTQYF. The nucleotide sequence is TGCAGCGCTAGCCAAATCCAGGATACGCAGTATTTT.